The 27 T cell receptor beta chains below all came from one sample that was sequenced in a study of cytomegalovirus exposure and HLA in healthy donors. The PCR made use of 60 Vbeta and 13 Jbeta primers. Repertoires were generated with immunoSEQ multiplex PCR, while TCRdb's copy carries only in-frame clones and drops some. This table has fewer than 85,000 clones, 72% appearing once. The sample taken for sequencing was PBMCs. Receptor source: a woman aged 40 to 50 in good health and CMV-seropositive.

This rearrangement joins TRBV6-1 to TRBJ2-4; a possible D gene is TRBD2 (6 bases). Germline CDR1 reads MNHNS; CDR2 reads SASEGT. V was cut by 3 bases and J by 10 bases, with 10 bases left in between. The CDR3 is 12 residues long. CDR3 sequence reads: CASSERGGIQYF. CDR3 nucleotide sequence: TGTGCCAGCAGTGAGCGGGGAGGAATTCAGTACTTC.

V usage is TRBV29-1 and J usage is TRBJ2-1; 12 nucleotides match TRBD2. The CDR3 is 15 residues long. CDR1 and CDR2 (germline): SQVTM, ANQGSEA. Written as DNA, the CDR3 is TGCAGTGCAAACCCCGGGACTAGCGGGTTGAATGAGCAGTTCTTC. The encoded protein is CSANPGTSGLNEQFF.

V usage is TRBV9 and J usage is TRBJ1-1, with 9 bases identical to TRBD1. Per the germline V gene, CDR1 is SGDLS and CDR2 is YYNGEE. The CDR3 length is 14 residues. With 6 bases clipped from V and 1 base from J, the junction kept 4 bases outside the gene matches. Written as DNA, the CDR3 is TGTGCCAGCAACCCGGGACAGGGGAACACTGAAGCTTTCTTT. Translated, it gives CASNPGQGNTEAFF.

The gene calls are TRBV4-2 and TRBJ1-2, with 8 bases matching TRBD1. Germline loops: CDR1 LGHNA, CDR2 YNFKEQ. The CDR3 runs 15 residues. V lost 3 bases to trimming and J lost 6 bases; unmatched junction nucleotides: 9. CDR3 in amino acids: CASSQGTDRGDGYTF. As DNA, the CDR3 is TGTGCCAGCAGCCAGGGGACTGACAGGGGAGATGGCTACACCTTC.

As DNA, the CDR3 is TGTGCCAGCAGCCATCGGACAGGGGGCGACCAGTACTTC. It translates to CASSHRTGGDQYF. This rearrangement joins TRBV7-9 to TRBJ2-7; 11 bases line up with TRBD1. Germline CDR1 reads SEHNR; CDR2 reads FQNEAQ (reference sequence). The ends lost 5 bases at V and 10 bases at J; junction bases unmatched: 7. This CDR3 is 13 amino acids long.

This chain uses TRBV4-1 with TRBJ2-1; 11 bases line up with TRBD2. Germline values: CDR1 MGHRA, CDR2 YSYEKL. The CDR3 runs to 17 residues. V was clipped by 2 bases and J by 8 bases; unmatched bases: 11. CDR3 residues: CASSQTILAGDVDEQFF. CDR3 in DNA: TGCGCCAGCAGCCAAACGATACTAGCGGGGGACGTCGATGAGCAGTTCTTC.

The chain links TRBV2 to TRBJ1-5; perhaps TRBD1 as D (6 bases). Germline V gene sequence: CDR1 SNHLY, CDR2 FYNNEI. The CDR3 totals 13 residues. V lost 6 bases and J lost 7, with 13 bases in between. CDR3 DNA: TGTGCCAGCAGGACCGGGACAACCCAGCCCCAGCATTTT. Translating gives CASRTGTTQPQHF.

Worth noting for this clone: Other DNA sequences within the sample encode an identical CDR3. This chain uses TRBV10-3 with TRBJ1-1, with TRBD1 identical over 7 bases. Germline V CDR1 and CDR2: ENHRY, SYGVKD. This CDR3 region has 13 residues. J gave up 3 bases and V 6 bases, and 4 bases lay outside the gene matches. The CDR3 DNA reads TGTGCCATCAGGGTCGACAGGGACACTGAAGCTTTCTTT. Its translation: CAIRVDRDTEAFF.

This clone was seen just once. The chain joins TRBV5-1 to TRBJ2-5; weak D call: TRBD2 (6 bases). CDR3 length equals 13 residues. V was cut by 5 bases and J by 5 bases, with 13 bases left in between. The germline CDR1 and CDR2 sequences are SGHRS and YFSETQ. The chain's CDR3 is CASRWGAGETQYF. The CDR3 coding sequence is TGCGCCAGCAGGTGGGGCGCGGGGGAGACCCAGTACTTC.

The V gene is TRBV5-4, the J gene TRBJ1-6; D possibly corresponds to TRBD1 (6 bases). CDR1 SGHNT and CDR2 YYREEE come from the germline V gene (reference sequence). This CDR3 comprises 16 residues. V was pared by 7 bases and J by 7 bases, with 21 bases between. The CDR3 region is CASASYRGAENSPLHF. CDR3 coding DNA: TGTGCCAGCGCCTCTTACCGGGGGGCTGAGAATTCACCCCTCCACTTT.

The V gene is TRBV9, the J gene TRBJ2-2; 12 bases agree with TRBD2. J gave up 4 bases and V 4 bases, and 5 bases lay outside the gene matches. CDR3 length: 16 amino acids. Germline V gene data show CDR1 as SGDLS and CDR2 as YYNGEE. Here the CDR3 reads CASSSWTSGITGELFF. Written as DNA, the CDR3 is TGTGCCAGCAGCTCTTGGACTAGCGGGATCACCGGGGAGCTGTTTTTT.

The J gene is TRBJ1-1, the V gene TRBV13, with a weak D call TRBD1 (5 bases). Per germline, CDR1 PRHDT and CDR2 FYEKMQ (reference sequence). V lost 1 base and J 1 base, leaving 10 bases between the germline ends. The CDR3 sequence is 15 residues long. The CDR3 nucleotides read TGTGCCAGCAGCTTAGAATGGGGCGGGAACACTGAAGCTTTCTTT. This gives the protein CASSLEWGGNTEAFF.

The CDR3 reads CASSPGGEYNEQFF. The CDR3 DNA reads as TGTGCCAGCAGCCCGGGGGGGGAGTACAATGAGCAGTTCTTC. The V and J genes are TRBV6-5 and TRBJ2-1; 8 bases match TRBD2. After removal of 6 bases from V and 4 bases from J, the junction contained 5 bases not matched to a gene. The V gene's germline CDR1 is MNHEY and CDR2 SVGAGI. CDR3 length equals 14 residues.

J is TRBJ2-5 and V is TRBV29-1, with 16 nucleotides matching TRBD2. Germline assignment: CDR1 SQVTM and CDR2 ANQGSEA. Unmatched junction bases numbered 6, after V lost 4 bases and J lost 4 bases. This CDR3 region has 16 residues. The CDR3 loop is CSVAGTSGGEGETQYF. CDR3 DNA sequence: TGCAGCGTTGCCGGGACTAGCGGGGGGGAGGGAGAGACCCAGTACTTC.

This clone was seen only a few times. V and J are TRBV9 and TRBJ2-5; the D gene is possibly TRBD1 (6 bases). V was pared by 0 bases and J by 3 bases, with 6 bases between. This CDR3 contains 13 residues. Germline CDR1 reads SGDLS; CDR2 reads YYNGEE. The CDR3 sequence: CASSVDREETQYF. The CDR3 coding sequence is TGTGCCAGCAGCGTAGACAGGGAAGAGACCCAGTACTTC.

The rearrangement uses TRBV19 and TRBJ2-1; D perhaps matches TRBD2 (5 bases). Trimming shortened V by 5 bases and J by 7 bases, and 9 bases separated the two germline ends. CDR1 is LNHDA, CDR2 SQIVND, per germline (reference sequence). The CDR3 runs to 12 residues. CDR3 nucleotides: TGTGCCAGTAGTCCCGGAGGTAATGAGCAGTTCTTC. It codes for CASSPGGNEQFF.

The V call is TRBV5-5, the J call TRBJ1-1; a weak D match, TRBD1 (6 bases). The length of the CDR3 is 13 residues. Trimming took 2 bases from V and 7 from J, leaving 12 bases between them. Germline CDR1 reads SGHKS; CDR2 reads YYEKEE (reference sequence). CDR3 region: CASSLGIGGEAFF. DNA for the CDR3: TGTGCCAGCAGCTTAGGCATAGGGGGTGAAGCTTTCTTT.

The chain links TRBV7-8 to TRBJ2-7, with D maybe TRBD1 (7 bases). The CDR3 covers 15 residues. CDR1 is SGHVS, CDR2 FQNEAQ, per germline. Trimming left V 3 bases short and J 4 bases short, with 16 bases between. The CDR3 sequence: CASSFPQGGMYEQYF. In DNA, the CDR3 is TGTGCCAGCAGCTTCCCCCAGGGGGGCATGTACGAGCAGTACTTC.

The chain is built from TRBV27 and TRBJ2-2; 10 nucleotides line up with TRBD1. The CDR3 covers 15 residues. V gave up 6 bases and J gave up 7 bases; unmatched junction bases: 8. Germline CDR1 reads MNHEY; CDR2 reads SMNVEV (reference sequence). The CDR3 DNA is TGTGCCAGCAGGATGACAGGGGGCGCGAGCGGGGAGCTGTTTTTT. It codes for CASRMTGGASGELFF.

This clone was seen repeatedly, ten times or more. The V and J genes are TRBV5-8 and TRBJ2-1; 8 nucleotides agree with TRBD2. This CDR3 is 19 amino acids long. J gave up 2 bases and V 0 bases, and 13 bases lay outside the gene matches. Per germline, CDR1 SGHTS and CDR2 YDEGEE. This CDR3 is CASSLVRGGRFIPYNEQFF. CDR3 coding DNA: TGTGCCAGCAGCTTGGTACGGGGGGGCCGGTTCATCCCCTACAATGAGCAGTTCTTC.

Remarks on this clone: Additional DNA sequences in this sample encode the identical CDR3. J is TRBJ2-3 and V is TRBV11-3; D not resolved. V lost 2 bases and J 3 bases, leaving 3 bases between the germline ends. In germline, CDR1 is SGHNT, CDR2 YENEEA. CDR3 length equals 12 residues. The CDR3 DNA reads as TGTGCCAGCAGCTTACATACAGATACGCAGTATTTT. Translated, it gives CASSLHTDTQYF.

The chain is built from TRBV30 and TRBJ1-2; TRBD1 aligns across 12 bases. The CDR3 is 13 residues long. The germline gives CDR1 GTSNPN, CDR2 SVGIG (reference sequence). V was pared by 0 bases and J by 13 bases, with 6 bases of the junction left unmatched. CDR3 region: CAWSVSGQGAFTF. The CDR3 coding sequence is TGTGCCTGGAGTGTCTCGGGACAGGGGGCGTTCACCTTC.

The CDR3 loop reads CASSRIVDTEAFF. DNA for the CDR3: TGTGCCAGCAGTCGCATAGTGGACACTGAAGCTTTCTTT. The chain joins TRBV6-6 to TRBJ1-1, with unresolved D. Germline assignment: CDR1 MNHNY and CDR2 SVGAGI (reference sequence). CDR3 length: 13 amino acids. V was shortened by 5 bases and J by 3 bases, with 10 bases between the two germline ends.

The chain joins TRBV10-3 to TRBJ1-2, with 8 nucleotides matching TRBD1. The CDR3 length is 16 residues. Germline lookup yields CDR1 ENHRY and CDR2 SYGVKD. The V and J ends lost 7 bases and 4 bases, in that order; junction bases with no gene match: 14. CDR3 protein: CAITAQGAGDPYGYTF. CDR3 coding DNA: TGTGCCATCACCGCCCAGGGGGCAGGGGACCCCTATGGCTACACCTTC.

V and J are TRBV7-2 and TRBJ2-7; D gene unclear. Germline V gene data show CDR1 as SGHTA and CDR2 as FQGNSA. The CDR3 is 15 residues long. Trimming cost V 4 bases and J 0 bases, with 13 bases left between them. CDR3 residues: CASSYRYRSSYEQYF. The CDR3 nucleotides are TGTGCCAGCAGCTATAGGTACCGGAGCTCCTACGAGCAGTACTTC.

This clone appeared a single time. The V gene is TRBV14, the J gene TRBJ1-4; D call uncertain. This CDR3 spans 13 amino acids. Germline V gene sequence: CDR1 SGHDN, CDR2 FVKESK. Trimming stripped 6 bases from V and 8 bases from J, with 13 bases between. The CDR3 spells CASSLSGREKLFF. The CDR3 nucleotides read TGTGCCAGCAGTCTCTCGGGAAGAGAAAAACTGTTTTTT.

The gene calls are TRBV5-6 and TRBJ1-3; possibly TRBD1 for D (6 bases). V lost 6 bases, J lost 2 bases, and 18 bases lay in between. CDR3 length equals 16 residues. Germline V gene sequence: CDR1 SGHDT, CDR2 YYEEEE. The CDR3 DNA reads TGTGCCAGCACCTCCAACCGACAGGCCGCTGGAAACACCATATATTTT. This codes for CASTSNRQAAGNTIYF.